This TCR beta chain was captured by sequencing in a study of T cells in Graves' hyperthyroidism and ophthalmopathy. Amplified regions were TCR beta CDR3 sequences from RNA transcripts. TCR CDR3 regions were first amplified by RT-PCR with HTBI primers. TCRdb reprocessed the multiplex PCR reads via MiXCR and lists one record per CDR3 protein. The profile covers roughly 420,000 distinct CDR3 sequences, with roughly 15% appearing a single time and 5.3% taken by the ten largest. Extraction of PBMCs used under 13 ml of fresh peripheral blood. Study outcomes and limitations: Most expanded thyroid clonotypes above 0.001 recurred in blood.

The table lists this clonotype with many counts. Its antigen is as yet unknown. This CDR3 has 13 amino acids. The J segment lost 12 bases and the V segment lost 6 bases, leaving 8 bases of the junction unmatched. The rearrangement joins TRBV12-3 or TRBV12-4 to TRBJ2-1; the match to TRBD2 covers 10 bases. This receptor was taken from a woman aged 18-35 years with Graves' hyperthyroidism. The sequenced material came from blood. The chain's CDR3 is CASSPGLAAGQFF. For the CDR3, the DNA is TGTGCCAGCAGCCCCGGACTAGCGGCTGGGCAGTTCTTC.